These 14 T cell receptor beta chains originate from one sample sequenced in a study of lymphopenia after photon versus proton radiotherapy. Method: immunoSEQ multiplex PCR; TCRdb's copy keeps in-frame clones and lacks some. The sample contains roughly 40,000 clones, about four fifths of which appear only once. The input for sequencing was peripheral blood, taken from a patient treated with proton-based radiotherapy. All receptors come from a woman aged 70 to 79 with pancreatic cancer.

In DNA form, the CDR3 reads TGCGCCAGCAGCCAAGCGGGAGATGTGAGAAATGAGCAGTTCTTC. It codes for CASSQAGDVRNEQFF. The genes are TRBV4-3 and TRBJ2-1; TRBD2 might be the D (6 bases). V lost 1 base, J lost 7 bases, and 14 bases lay in between. CDR3 size: 15 residues. The germline CDR1 and CDR2 sequences are LGHNA and YSLEER.

The chain couples TRBV9 to TRBJ2-1; D not resolved. The germline V gene has CDR1 SGDLS and CDR2 YYNGEE. V dropped 0 bases and J dropped 4 bases, with 8 bases sitting between them. This CDR3 has 14 residues. CDR3 bases: TGTGCCAGCAGCGTAGAAGCTTTTTACAATGAGCAGTTCTTC. Translation gives CASSVEAFYNEQFF.

The chain recombines TRBV12-5 with TRBJ2-6, with no clear D. The V end was cut by 1 base, the J end by 18 bases, with 10 bases between. The CDR3 extends over 11 amino acids. CDR1 and CDR2 (germline): LGHNT, FRNRAP. The CDR3 region has the DNA TGTGCTAGTGGTTTGGCCGCAGGACGGACTTTC. This sequence encodes CASGLAAGRTF. Together with reference TRBV12-5 and TRBJ2-6, the CDR3 gives the full variable domain: DARVTQTPRHKVTEMGQEVTMRCQPILGHNTVFWYRQTMMQGLELLAYFRNRAPLDDSGMPKDRFSAEMPDATLATLKIQPSEPRDSAVYFCASGLAAGRTFGAGSRLTVL.

The chain uses TRBV5-1 and TRBJ1-2; 10 positions match TRBD1. J lost 8 bases, V lost 4 bases, and 11 bases had no gene match. Germline V CDR1 and CDR2: SGHRS, YFSETQ. The CDR3 extends over 15 amino acids. The CDR3 is CASSPRQGADWGYTF. DNA of the CDR3: TGCGCCAGCAGCCCGCGACAGGGGGCGGACTGGGGCTACACCTTC.

This clone was seen only once. The gene calls are TRBV7-9 and TRBJ2-7; TRBD2 is a possible D gene (6 bases). Per the germline V gene, CDR1 is SEHNR and CDR2 is FQNEAQ (reference sequence). V lost 5 bases and J 0 bases, leaving 14 bases between the germline ends. This CDR3 contains 15 residues. The CDR3 sequence: CASSPSGSFSYEQYF. The CDR3 DNA reads TGTGCCAGCAGCCCCAGCGGGTCTTTCTCCTACGAGCAGTACTTC.

The CDR3 nucleotides are TGTGCCAGCAGCTCAACCGGGACTAGCGGGAGTGAGCAGTACTTC. Translating it yields CASSSTGTSGSEQYF. J is TRBJ2-7 and V is TRBV7-2, with TRBD2 identical over 14 bases. This CDR3 has 15 amino acids. V lost 4 bases to trimming and J lost 7 bases; unmatched junction nucleotides: 6. Germline loops: CDR1 SGHTA, CDR2 FQGNSA.

About this clone: At the DNA level, this CDR3 is encoded by other sequences in the same sample as well. The rearrangement uses TRBV13 and TRBJ1-2; 8 positions agree with TRBD1. CDR1 is PRHDT and CDR2 is FYEKMQ in the germline V gene (reference sequence). Trimming took 4 bases from V and 0 from J; bases not matched to a gene: 19. This CDR3 is 20 amino acids long. As DNA, the CDR3 is TGTGCCAGCAGCTCCAGGGGGCAAGGGACACCCGATTTAGCTAACTATGGCTACACCTTC. Amino acid sequence: CASSSRGQGTPDLANYGYTF.

This rearrangement joins TRBV19 to TRBJ1-5; D unclear. Trimming took 5 bases from V and 4 from J, leaving 18 bases between them. The CDR3 sequence is 16 residues long. CDR1 and CDR2 from the germline V gene are LNHDA and SQIVND (reference sequence). The CDR3 loop is CASSLGTGMGNQPQHF. CDR3 coding DNA: TGTGCCAGTAGTCTGGGAACGGGGATGGGGAATCAGCCCCAGCATTTT.

This sequence joins TRBV6-1 and TRBJ2-7; D might be TRBD1 (6 bases). Germline lookup yields CDR1 MNHNS and CDR2 SASEGT. The CDR3 has 12 residues. V was pared by 5 bases and J by 7 bases, with 12 bases between. The CDR3 DNA reads as TGTGCCAGCAGTCACAGGGTAGGTGAGCAGTACTTC. Protein: CASSHRVGEQYF.

This chain links TRBV7-2 with TRBJ1-6; D is possibly TRBD1 (6 bases). CDR3 length: 16 residues. The germline V gene has CDR1 SGHTA and CDR2 FQGNSA. Trimming removed 1 base at V and 10 bases at J, with 17 bases between. The CDR3 DNA is TGTGCCAGCAGCTTAGACGGACAGTCCCCGGGATCACCCCTCCACTTT. Translation: CASSLDGQSPGSPLHF.

The chain employs TRBV5-1 and TRBJ2-7, with TRBD2 matching 7 bases. The germline gives CDR1 SGHRS, CDR2 YFSETQ. The CDR3 extends over 16 amino acids. J gave up 2 bases and V 0 bases, and 8 bases lay outside the gene matches. The CDR3 DNA sequence: TGCGCCAGCAGCTTGGGACTTATAGCGGGTGCCTACGAGCAGTACTTC. The encoded protein is CASSLGLIAGAYEQYF.

J is TRBJ1-3 and V is TRBV7-2, with D perhaps matching TRBD1 (6 bases). The V end was cut by 2 bases, the J end by 0 bases, with 8 bases between. Germline V gives CDR1 SGHTA, CDR2 FQGNSA. The CDR3 has 15 amino acids. Written as DNA, the CDR3 is TGTGCCAGCAGCTTACAGGGGAACTCTGGAAACACCATATATTTT. Translated: CASSLQGNSGNTIYF.

The rearrangement joins TRBV28 to TRBJ2-7; 9 bases agree with TRBD1. The V gene end was trimmed by 4 bases and the J gene end by 6 bases; junction bases not matched to a gene: 10. From germline, CDR1 is MDHEN and CDR2 SYDVKM. The CDR3 covers 15 residues. The CDR3 region has the DNA TGTGCCAGCAGTTCCGGAGGGACAGGGTACCCCGAGCAGTACTTC. Its translation: CASSSGGTGYPEQYF.

CDR3 coding DNA: TGTGCCAGCAGCCCACACGGTGGCACGAACACTGAAGCTTTCTTT. Amino acids: CASSPHGGTNTEAFF. The chain links TRBV7-3 to TRBJ1-1; D gene uncertain. Germline CDR1 SGHTA, CDR2 FQGTGA. V was trimmed by 5 bases and J by 1 base, leaving 14 bases between them. The CDR3 spans 15 residues.